This T cell receptor beta chain was captured by sequencing in a study of blood T cell repertoires in COVID-19. At the level of the study: The study drew acute and convalescent COVID-19 samples from the United States, Italy and Spain. The analysed material was cDNA or gDNA that came from T cells, B-cell-depleted T cells, or PBMCs.

Germline loops: CDR1 MNHNY, CDR2 SVGAGI (reference sequence). V was pared by 2 bases and J by 3 bases, with 13 bases between. The CDR3 totals 16 residues. Per the authors' pipeline: Amplification of reference gene primers was used by the study to estimate nucleated cell counts. The assay was immunoSEQ multiplex PCR, and TCRdb's table has in-frame clones only and misses some. Clonal size and the V and J genes are those of that table, whereas D and trimming came from the DNA. Here the sample spans roughly 110,000 clones, around 80% being singletons. The chain is built from TRBV6-6 and TRBJ1-4, with D hard to call. The clonotype was recovered from an older woman with acute or convalescent COVID-19. The source material was peripheral blood. Here the CDR3 reads CASSYNPVAANEKLFF. The CDR3 DNA sequence: TGTGCCAGCAGTTACAACCCCGTTGCGGCTAATGAAAAACTGTTTTTT.